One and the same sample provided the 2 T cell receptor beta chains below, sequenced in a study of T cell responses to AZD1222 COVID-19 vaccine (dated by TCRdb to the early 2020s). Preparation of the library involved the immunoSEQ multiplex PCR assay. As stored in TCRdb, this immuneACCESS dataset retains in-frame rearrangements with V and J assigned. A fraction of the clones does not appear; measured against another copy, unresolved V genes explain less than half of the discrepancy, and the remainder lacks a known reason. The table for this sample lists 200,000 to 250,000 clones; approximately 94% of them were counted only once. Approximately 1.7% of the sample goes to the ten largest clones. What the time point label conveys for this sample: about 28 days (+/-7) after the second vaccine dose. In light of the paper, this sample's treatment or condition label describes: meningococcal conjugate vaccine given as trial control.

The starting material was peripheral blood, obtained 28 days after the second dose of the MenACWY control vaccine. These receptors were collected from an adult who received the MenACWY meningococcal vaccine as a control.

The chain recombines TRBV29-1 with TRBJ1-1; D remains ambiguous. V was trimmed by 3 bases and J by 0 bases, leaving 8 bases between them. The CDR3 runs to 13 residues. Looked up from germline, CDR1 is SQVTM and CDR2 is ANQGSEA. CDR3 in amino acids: CSVEYDMNTEAFF. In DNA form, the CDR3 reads TGCAGCGTTGAGTACGACATGAACACTGAAGCTTTCTTT.

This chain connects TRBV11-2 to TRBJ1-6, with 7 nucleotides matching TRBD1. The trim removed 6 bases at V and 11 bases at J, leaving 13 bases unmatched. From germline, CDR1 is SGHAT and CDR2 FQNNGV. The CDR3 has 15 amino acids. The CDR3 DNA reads TGTGCCAGCAGATTACACCCGGGACAGCTCGCACCCCTCCACTTT. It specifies CASRLHPGQLAPLHF. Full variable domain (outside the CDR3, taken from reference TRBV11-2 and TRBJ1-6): EAGVAQSPRYKIIEKRQSVAFWCNPISGHATLYWYQQILGQGPKLLIQFQNNGVVDDSQLPKDRFSAERLKGVDSTLKIQPAKLEDSAVYLCASRLHPGQLAPLHFGNGTRLTVT.